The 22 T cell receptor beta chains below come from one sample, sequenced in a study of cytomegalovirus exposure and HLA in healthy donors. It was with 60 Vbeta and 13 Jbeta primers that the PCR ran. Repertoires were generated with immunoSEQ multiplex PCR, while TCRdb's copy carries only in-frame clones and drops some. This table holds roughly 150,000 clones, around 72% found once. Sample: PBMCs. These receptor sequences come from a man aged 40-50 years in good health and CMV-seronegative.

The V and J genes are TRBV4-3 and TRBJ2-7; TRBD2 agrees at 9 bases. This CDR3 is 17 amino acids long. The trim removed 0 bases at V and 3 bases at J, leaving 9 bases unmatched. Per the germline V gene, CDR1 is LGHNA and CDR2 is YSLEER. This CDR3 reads CASSQELAGLDHYEQYF. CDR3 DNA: TGCGCCAGCAGCCAAGAACTAGCGGGCCTCGACCACTACGAGCAGTACTTC.

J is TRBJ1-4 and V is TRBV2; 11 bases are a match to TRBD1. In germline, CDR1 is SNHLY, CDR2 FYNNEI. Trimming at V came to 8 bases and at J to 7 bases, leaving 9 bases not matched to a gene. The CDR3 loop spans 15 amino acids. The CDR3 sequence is CASRRTGGYGEKLFF. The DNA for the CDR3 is TGTGCCAGCCGCCGGACAGGGGGCTACGGTGAAAAACTGTTTTTT.

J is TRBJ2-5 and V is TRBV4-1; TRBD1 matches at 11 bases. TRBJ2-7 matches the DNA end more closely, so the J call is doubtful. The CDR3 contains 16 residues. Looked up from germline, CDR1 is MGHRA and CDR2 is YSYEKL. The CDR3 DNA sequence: TGCGCCAGCAGCCGCCCCCGGGACAGGGGGGGGTACGAGCAGTACTTC. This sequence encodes CASSRPRDRGGYEQYF.

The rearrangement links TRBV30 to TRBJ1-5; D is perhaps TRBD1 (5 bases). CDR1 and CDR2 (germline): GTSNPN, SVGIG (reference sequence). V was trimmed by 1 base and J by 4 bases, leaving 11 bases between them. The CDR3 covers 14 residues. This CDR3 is CAWSGMGGNQPQHF. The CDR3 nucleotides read TGTGCCTGGAGTGGGATGGGGGGGAATCAGCCCCAGCATTTT.

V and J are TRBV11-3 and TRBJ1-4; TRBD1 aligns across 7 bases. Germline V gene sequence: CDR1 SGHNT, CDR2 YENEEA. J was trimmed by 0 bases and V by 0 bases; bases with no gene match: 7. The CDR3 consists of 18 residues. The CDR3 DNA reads TGTGCCAGCAGCTTAGATCGGGGACAGTCTGCAACTAATGAAAAACTGTTTTTT. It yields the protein CASSLDRGQSATNEKLFF.

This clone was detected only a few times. CDR3 in DNA: TGTGCCAGCAGGGTACAGGGGACCTACGAGCAGTACTTC. Encoded protein: CASRVQGTYEQYF. The J gene is TRBJ2-5, the V gene TRBV11-2; 7 nucleotides match TRBD1. The DNA matches TRBJ2-7 better at its end, which makes the J call doubtful. CDR3 length: 13 amino acids. Germline V CDR1 and CDR2: SGHAT, FQNNGV.

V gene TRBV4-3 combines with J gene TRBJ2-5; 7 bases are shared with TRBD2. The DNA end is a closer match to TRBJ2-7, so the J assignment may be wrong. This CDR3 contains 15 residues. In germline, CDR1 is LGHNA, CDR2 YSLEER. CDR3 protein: CASSPRLAQSYEQYF. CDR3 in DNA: TGCGCCAGCAGCCCGCGACTAGCCCAATCCTACGAGCAGTACTTC.

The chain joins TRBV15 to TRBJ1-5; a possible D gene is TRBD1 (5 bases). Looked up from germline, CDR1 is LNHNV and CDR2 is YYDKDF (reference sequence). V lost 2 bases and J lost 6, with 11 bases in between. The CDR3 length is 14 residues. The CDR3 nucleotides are TGTGCCACCAGCAGATCAGGGTCAGGTCAGCCCCAGCATTTT. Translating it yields CATSRSGSGQPQHF.

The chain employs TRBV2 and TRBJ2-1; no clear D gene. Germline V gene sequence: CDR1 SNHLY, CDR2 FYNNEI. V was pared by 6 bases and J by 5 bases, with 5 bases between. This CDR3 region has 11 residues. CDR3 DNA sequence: TGTGCCAGCAGACAAAACAATGAGCAGTTCTTC. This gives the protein CASRQNNEQFF.

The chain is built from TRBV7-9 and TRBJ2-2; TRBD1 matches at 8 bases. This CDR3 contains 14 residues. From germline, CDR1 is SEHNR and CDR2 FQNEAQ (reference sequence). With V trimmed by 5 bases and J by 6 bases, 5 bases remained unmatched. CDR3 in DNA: TGTGCCAGCAGCGGGGCAGGGGGCTCCGGGGAGCTGTTTTTT. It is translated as CASSGAGGSGELFF.

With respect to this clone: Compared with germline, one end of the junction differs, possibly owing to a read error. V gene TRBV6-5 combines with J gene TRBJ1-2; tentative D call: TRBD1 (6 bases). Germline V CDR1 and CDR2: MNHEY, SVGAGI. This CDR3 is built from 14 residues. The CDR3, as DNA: TGTGCCAGCAGTTCGGTGCCGGGGGGCTATGGCTACCCCTTC. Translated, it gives CASSSVPGGYGYPF.

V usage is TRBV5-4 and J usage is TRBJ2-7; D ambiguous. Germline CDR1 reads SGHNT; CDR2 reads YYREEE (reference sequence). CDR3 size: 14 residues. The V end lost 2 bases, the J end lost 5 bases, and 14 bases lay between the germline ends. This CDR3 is CASSFLSGKNEQYF. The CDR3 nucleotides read TGTGCCAGCAGCTTTTTATCAGGAAAAAACGAGCAGTACTTC.

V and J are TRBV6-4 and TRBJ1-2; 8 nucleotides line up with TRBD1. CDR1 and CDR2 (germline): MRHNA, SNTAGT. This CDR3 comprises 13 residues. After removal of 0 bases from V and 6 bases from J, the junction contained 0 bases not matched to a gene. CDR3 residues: CASSDSTGDGYTF. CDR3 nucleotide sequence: TGTGCCAGCAGTGACTCGACAGGGGATGGCTACACCTTC.

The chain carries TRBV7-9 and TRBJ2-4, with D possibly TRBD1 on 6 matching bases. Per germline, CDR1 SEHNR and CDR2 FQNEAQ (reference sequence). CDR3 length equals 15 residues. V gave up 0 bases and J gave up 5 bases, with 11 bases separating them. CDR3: CASSLAPGHENIQYF. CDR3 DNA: TGTGCCAGCAGCTTAGCGCCGGGACACGAAAACATTCAGTACTTC.

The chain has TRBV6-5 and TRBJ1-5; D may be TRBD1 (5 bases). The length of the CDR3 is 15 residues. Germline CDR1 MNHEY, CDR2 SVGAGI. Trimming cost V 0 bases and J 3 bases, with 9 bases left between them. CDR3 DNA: TGTGCCAGCAGTTACTCGGCAGGGTTCAATCAGCCCCAGCATTTT. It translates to CASSYSAGFNQPQHF.

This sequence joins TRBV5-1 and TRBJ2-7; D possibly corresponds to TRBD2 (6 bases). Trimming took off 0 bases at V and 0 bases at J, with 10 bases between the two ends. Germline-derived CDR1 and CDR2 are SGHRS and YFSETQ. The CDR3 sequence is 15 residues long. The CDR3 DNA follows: TGCGCCAGCAGCTTGGGAGGAGGGAGCTCCTACGAGCAGTACTTC. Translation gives CASSLGGGSSYEQYF.

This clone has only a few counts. The DNA for the CDR3 is TGTGCCAGCAGCCCTGGACATCTCCCTTACGAGCAGTACTTC. Residues: CASSPGHLPYEQYF. The rearrangement links TRBV9 to TRBJ2-7, with D possibly TRBD1 on 5 matching bases. This CDR3 is built from 14 residues. Germline V gene sequence: CDR1 SGDLS, CDR2 YYNGEE. V shed 4 bases and J shed 4 bases, with 15 bases lying between them.

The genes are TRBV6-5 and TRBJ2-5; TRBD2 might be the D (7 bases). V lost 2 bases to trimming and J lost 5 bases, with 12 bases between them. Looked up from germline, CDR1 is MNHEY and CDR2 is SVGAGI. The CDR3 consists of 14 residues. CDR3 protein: CASSYGGGWETQYF. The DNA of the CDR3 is TGTGCCAGCAGTTACGGGGGGGGCTGGGAGACCCAGTACTTC.

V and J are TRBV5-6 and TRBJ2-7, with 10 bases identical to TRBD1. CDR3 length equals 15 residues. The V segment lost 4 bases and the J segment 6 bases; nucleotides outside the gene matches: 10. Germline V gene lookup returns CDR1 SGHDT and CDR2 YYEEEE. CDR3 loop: CASSLDDRGPLEQYF. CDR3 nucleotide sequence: TGTGCCAGCAGCCTTGATGACAGGGGGCCGCTCGAGCAGTACTTC. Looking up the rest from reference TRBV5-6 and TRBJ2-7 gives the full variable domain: DAGVTQSPTHLIKTRGQQVTLRCSPKSGHDTVSWYQQALGQGPQFIFQYYEEEERQRGNFPDRFSGHQFPNYSSELNVNALLLGDSALYLCASSLDDRGPLEQYFGPGTRLTVT.

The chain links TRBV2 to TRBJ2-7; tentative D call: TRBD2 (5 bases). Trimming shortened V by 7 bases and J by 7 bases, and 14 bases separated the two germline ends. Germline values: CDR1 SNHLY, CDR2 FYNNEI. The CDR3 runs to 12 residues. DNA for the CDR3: TGTGCCAGCATCGACATGGGGAGAGAGCAGTACTTC. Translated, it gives CASIDMGREQYF.

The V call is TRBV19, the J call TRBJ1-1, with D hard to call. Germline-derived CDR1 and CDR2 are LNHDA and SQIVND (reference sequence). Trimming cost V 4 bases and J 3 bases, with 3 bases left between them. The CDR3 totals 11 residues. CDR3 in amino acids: CASSTYTEAFF. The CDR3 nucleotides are TGTGCCAGTAGTACGTACACTGAAGCTTTCTTT. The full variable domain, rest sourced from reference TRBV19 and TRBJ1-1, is DGGITQSPKYLFRKEGQNVTLSCEQNLNHDAMYWYRQDPGQGLRLIYYSQIVNDFQKGDIAEGYSVSREKKESFPLTVTSAQKNPTAFYLCASSTYTEAFFGQGTRLTVV.

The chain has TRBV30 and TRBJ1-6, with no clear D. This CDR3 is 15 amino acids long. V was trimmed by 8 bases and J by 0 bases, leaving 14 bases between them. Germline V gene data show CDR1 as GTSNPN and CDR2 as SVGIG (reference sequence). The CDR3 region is CARGDGSSYNSPLHF. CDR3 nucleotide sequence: TGTGCCCGAGGCGACGGGAGCTCCTATAATTCACCCCTCCACTTT. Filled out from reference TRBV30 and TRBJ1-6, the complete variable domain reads SQTIHQWPATLVQPVGSPLSLECTVEGTSNPNLYWYRQAAGRGLQLLFYSVGIGQISSEVPQNLSASRPQDRQFILSSKKLLLSDSGFYLCARGDGSSYNSPLHFGNGTRLTVT.